Presented here are 23 T cell receptor beta chains from one specimen sequenced in a study of tumor and adjacent non-tumor tissue in lung cancer. TCRbeta libraries were built with three rounds of nested PCR, modified from ARM-PCR. In TCRdb, the multiplex PCR reads were re-called with MiXCR into one record per CDR3 protein. The table includes some 100,000 distinct CDR3 sequences, over 55% detected once. No cell sorting was done before RNA was extracted from the tissue. More than 3 cm separated this lung sample from the edge of the tumor. The sequenced sample consisted of distant non-tumor lung tissue. The origin of the receptors is a man between 60 and 75 years old with non-small cell lung cancer.

Concerning this clonotype: The CDR3 carries no conserved terminal phenylalanine or tryptophan, so it likely arises from a read error. The chain combines TRBV12-3 or TRBV12-4 with TRBJ2-2; D is ambiguous. The CDR3 sequence is 15 residues long. Trimming took off 7 bases at V and 0 bases at J, with 12 bases between the two ends. DNA for the CDR3: TGTGCCAGCACCAACGTCCTAACGAACACCGGGGAGCTGTTTTTA. Translating gives CASTNVLTNTGELFL.

This clonotype came up a few times. A read error may produce the germline difference seen at one junction end. CDR3 nucleotides: TGTGCCGGCAGCCCCCGGGGGGGAAATCAGCCCCAGCATTTT. This translates into CAGSPRGGNQPQHF. This chain joins TRBV12-3 or TRBV12-4 and TRBJ1-5, with D perhaps TRBD1 (5 bases). The CDR3 spans 14 residues.

On this clonotype itself: An end of the junction does not agree with germline; a read error may underlie this. The chain employs TRBV29-1 and TRBJ2-1, with D maybe TRBD2 (5 bases). The germline V gene encodes CDR1 SQVTM and CDR2 ANQGSEA. The CDR3 has 10 residues. The CDR3 DNA is TGTAGCGTTTCTTGCAATGAGCAGTTCTTC. This gives the protein CSVSCNEQFF.

This clonotype was detected ten times or more. This may stem from a read error, because a much larger clone lies one nucleotide away. V is TRBV11-3 and J is TRBJ2-1, with a possible D match to TRBD2 (8 bases). Germline CDR1 SGHNT, CDR2 YENEEA. The CDR3 has 16 residues. The DNA of the CDR3 is TGTGCCAGCAGCTCATACTCGGGAGCGGGGGACAGTGAGCGGTTCTTC. It translates to CASSSYSGAGDSERFF.

A note on this clonotype: One end of the junction fails to match germline, which may point to a read error. The chain uses TRBV5-5 and TRBJ1-1; possibly TRBD1 for D (6 bases). Germline V gives CDR1 SGHKS, CDR2 YYEKEE (reference sequence). This CDR3 has 12 amino acids. CDR3 nucleotide sequence: TGTACCAGCAGCGCAACAGGGTTTGAAGCTTTCTTT. Its protein is CTSSATGFEAFF.

A remark on this clonotype: Sequence at one end of the junction differs from germline and may be a read error. This chain joins TRBV20-1 and TRBJ2-3; D remains unclear. This CDR3 spans 14 amino acids. Germline CDR1 reads DFQATT; CDR2 reads SNEGSKA (reference sequence). CDR3 sequence: CSARDAGTDNTQYF. As DNA, the CDR3 is TGCAGTGCCAGAGATGCTGGCACGGATAATACGCAGTATTTT.

The sample holds a few counts of this clonotype. This may be a read error, as it is one base from a much larger clone. The chain uses TRBV6-5 and TRBJ1-3, with a possible D match to TRBD1 (5 bases). The CDR3 sequence is 15 residues long. CDR1 is MNHEY, CDR2 SVGAGI, per germline. In nucleotides, the CDR3 is TGTGCCAGCGGTTACGCCAGGGACTCAGGAAACACCATATATTTT. Protein sequence: CASGYARDSGNTIYF.

This clonotype was observed many times. V and J are TRBV28 and TRBJ2-1; TRBD1 matches 7 bases. V shed 5 bases and J 2 bases; nucleotides not matched to a gene: 9. CDR1 MDHEN and CDR2 SYDVKM come from the germline V gene. The CDR3 is 16 residues long. The CDR3 here is CASSLRTGTTYNEQFF. As DNA, the CDR3 is TGTGCCAGCAGTCTTAGGACAGGAACGACCTACAATGAGCAGTTCTTC.

There are a few counts of this clonotype. The conserved closing phenylalanine or tryptophan is absent in this CDR3, likely reflecting a read error. The chain has TRBV28 and TRBJ1-2, with unresolved D. The germline CDR1 and CDR2 sequences are MDHEN and SYDVKM. This CDR3 has 16 residues. Trimming pared 4 bases from V and 1 base from J, leaving 16 bases between. The CDR3 loop is CASSSAGITINYGYTL. For the CDR3, the DNA is TGTGCCAGCAGTTCGGCCGGGATCACAATTAACTATGGCTACACCTTA.

About this clonotype itself: A much larger clone differs by one base, so this may be a read error. The chain combines TRBV20-1 with TRBJ1-2; maybe TRBD1 (5 bases). CDR1 and CDR2 (germline): DFQATT, SNEGSKA (reference sequence). V gave up 4 bases and J gave up 10 bases, with 16 bases separating them. This CDR3 comprises 12 residues. This CDR3 reads CSATRGIADYTF. Written as DNA, the CDR3 is TGCAGTGCTACACGGGGGATTGCGGACTACACCTTC.

This sequence joins TRBV11-2 and TRBJ2-3; 8 positions agree with TRBD1. This CDR3 is built from 14 residues. Germline CDR1 SGHAT, CDR2 FQNNGV. With 11 bases clipped from V and 7 bases from J, the junction kept 14 bases outside the gene matches. The CDR3 protein is CACNKGQGSYTQYF. CDR3 in DNA: TGTGCCTGCAACAAAGGACAGGGTTCATATACGCAGTATTTT.

Remarks on this clonotype: A read error is possible here, since a much larger clone lies one base away. V usage is TRBV5-6 and J usage is TRBJ2-5, with D perhaps TRBD1 or TRBD2 (6 bases each). The germline CDR1 and CDR2 sequences are SGHDT and YYEEEE. This CDR3 has 14 amino acids. CDR3 coding DNA: TGTGCCAGCAGCCGGGGGACAAACCAAGAGACCCAGCACTTC. Its translation: CASSRGTNQETQHF.

This clonotype was seen at least ten times. The chain has TRBV5-1 and TRBJ2-7; D ambiguous. CDR3 length: 13 residues. Germline loops: CDR1 SGHRS, CDR2 YFSETQ. The germline V and J ends were trimmed by 0 bases and 0 bases, with 4 bases remaining between them. In DNA, the CDR3 is TGCGCCAGCAGCTTGGCTACCTCCTACGAGCAGTACTTC. Amino acids: CASSLATSYEQYF.

About this clonotype: The junction does not match germline at one end; this may be a read error. V is TRBV6-1 and J is TRBJ2-3, with 8 bases fitting TRBD2. The CDR3 spans 15 residues. Germline V CDR1 and CDR2: MNHNS, SASEGT. The CDR3 DNA reads TGTACCAGCGGTTCCGGGACTAGTGGCACAGATACGCAGTATTTT. Translating it yields CTSGSGTSGTDTQYF.

Concerning this clonotype: The junction and the germline gene differ at one end; a read error may be behind it. This chain links TRBV12-3 or TRBV12-4 with TRBJ2-4; D is ambiguous. The CDR3 sequence is 12 residues long. The CDR3 here is CAGSLEWNIQYF. The DNA of the CDR3 is TGTGCCGGCAGTTTAGAGTGGAACATTCAATACTTC.

This clonotype was seen many times. The genes are TRBV12-3 or TRBV12-4 and TRBJ1-4, with unresolved D. This CDR3 contains 12 residues. Trimming shortened V by 3 bases and J by 7 bases, and 6 bases separated the two germline ends. The chain's CDR3 is CASSFGVEKLFF. The CDR3 DNA follows: TGTGCCAGCAGTTTCGGGGTTGAAAAACTGTTTTTT.

Concerning this clonotype itself: Compared with germline, one end of the junction differs, possibly owing to a read error. V usage is TRBV11-3 and J usage is TRBJ2-3; TRBD2 is a possible D gene (5 bases). This CDR3 region has 14 residues. From germline, CDR1 is SGHNT and CDR2 YENEEA. The CDR3 DNA follows: TGTGTCAGCAGCCCAACTAGGAACACAGATACGCAGTATTTT. This sequence encodes CVSSPTRNTDTQYF.

This clonotype was found a few times. A much larger clone lies a single base off, so this may be a read error. CDR3 sequence reads: CASSDKSAPANSPLHF. The CDR3 coding sequence is TGTGCCAGCAGTGATAAGTCAGCGCCCGCTAATTCACCCCTCCACTTT. The rearrangement links TRBV6-1 to TRBJ1-6; D call uncertain. The V gene's germline CDR1 is MNHNS and CDR2 SASEGT. V lost 3 bases and J lost 6, with 15 bases in between. The CDR3 loop spans 16 amino acids.

About this clonotype itself: The junction departs from the called germline gene at one end, perhaps through a read error. The V call is TRBV7-9, the J call TRBJ2-5; D is perhaps TRBD1 or TRBD2 (5 bases each). The CDR3 runs 17 residues. Germline-derived CDR1 and CDR2 are SEHNR and FQNEAQ (reference sequence). DNA for the CDR3: TGTGCCAGCACCCTAGGGACGGCGTTCTCCCTCCAAGAGGCCCAGTACTTC. It codes for CASTLGTAFSLQEAQYF.

The CDR3 DNA reads as TGCAGCTTGTACGGGACTAGCGGAACGAGTACCGGGGAGCTGTTTTTT. This gives the protein CSLYGTSGTSTGELFF. The J gene is TRBJ2-2, the V gene TRBV29-1, with 11 bases aligning to TRBD2. The CDR3 length is 16 residues. V shed 8 bases, J shed 5 bases, and the junction held 13 bases outside the gene matches. The germline V gene encodes CDR1 SQVTM and CDR2 ANQGSEA.

As regards this clonotype: Given a much more abundant clone one base away, this may be a read error. V usage is TRBV20-1 and J usage is TRBJ2-3; TRBD2 agrees at 7 bases. CDR3 length: 14 residues. V was pared by 4 bases and J by 4 bases, with 8 bases of the junction left unmatched. The germline V gene has CDR1 DFQATT and CDR2 SNEGSKA (reference sequence). The CDR3 DNA follows: TGCAGTGCTATAGTGGGCCGGGGGGCAGATACGCAGTATTTT. Residues: CSAIVGRGADTQYF.

This clonotype was seen at least ten times. The V and J genes are TRBV4-3 and TRBJ2-2, with D perhaps matching TRBD2 (5 bases). Germline V lookup: CDR1 LGHNA, CDR2 YSLEER. This CDR3 region has 14 residues. The V end lost 1 base, the J end lost 3 bases, and 6 bases lay between the germline ends. CDR3 residues: CASSQGGYTGELFF. CDR3 nucleotide sequence: TGCGCCAGCAGCCAAGGAGGGTACACCGGGGAGCTGTTTTTT.

Worth noting for this clonotype: The junction differs from germline at one of its ends, possibly a read error. This rearrangement joins TRBV12-3 or TRBV12-4 to TRBJ1-2; D is undetermined. CDR3 length: 13 amino acids. CDR3 region: CASSLWVGYGYAF. The CDR3 nucleotides are TGTGCCAGCAGTTTATGGGTCGGGTATGGCTACGCCTTC.